The next 27 T cell receptor beta chains were all read from a single sample in a study of blood T cell repertoires in COVID-19. Sequencing used immunoSEQ multiplex PCR; TCRdb keeps in-frame clones, though not all of them. The table includes about 330,000 clones, approximately 87% detected once. The sequencing sample was made of PBMCs or T cells enriched from blood (not recorded which). All receptors derive from a woman aged 25 to 45 who had recovered from COVID-19.

The chain is built from TRBV10-3 and TRBJ1-4; maybe TRBD1 (5 bases). Looked up from germline, CDR1 is ENHRY and CDR2 is SYGVKD. The germline V and J ends were trimmed by 4 bases and 10 bases, with 22 bases remaining between them. The CDR3 length is 16 residues. CDR3 residues: CAISGGRTGELGKLFF. DNA for the CDR3: TGTGCCATCAGTGGAGGCAGGACGGGGGAGTTGGGAAAACTGTTTTTT.

The chain joins TRBV5-1 to TRBJ1-1; D uncertain. V was clipped by 0 bases and J by 1 base, with 7 bases between them. The CDR3 contains 14 residues. The germline CDR1 and CDR2 sequences are SGHRS and YFSETQ. The CDR3: CASSLEEGNTEAFF. CDR3 nucleotides: TGCGCCAGCAGCTTGGAAGAGGGGAACACTGAAGCTTTCTTT.

The V gene is TRBV7-8, the J gene TRBJ2-7, with 9 bases matching TRBD1. This CDR3 has 13 amino acids. Losses at the gene ends were 4 bases for V and 6 bases for J; bases not matched to a gene: 4. Germline CDR1 is SGHVS and CDR2 is FQNEAQ. CDR3 nucleotides: TGTGCCAGCAGCTCGGACAGGGGAGCCGAGCAGTACTTC. As protein: CASSSDRGAEQYF.

The rearrangement joins TRBV5-1 to TRBJ2-1, with D perhaps TRBD2 (5 bases). Per the germline V gene, CDR1 is SGHRS and CDR2 is YFSETQ. The ends were cut back, 2 bases at V and 8 bases at J, with 23 bases in the middle. CDR3 length: 17 amino acids. The CDR3 region is CASSFVRGDDFVDEQFF. In nucleotides, the CDR3 is TGCGCCAGCAGCTTCGTCCGGGGTGATGATTTTGTTGATGAGCAGTTCTTC.

This chain uses TRBV19 with TRBJ1-4; TRBD1 is a possible D gene (5 bases). Germline CDR1 LNHDA, CDR2 SQIVND (reference sequence). The CDR3 has 15 amino acids. V lost 4 bases, J lost 0 bases, and 9 bases lay in between. This CDR3 is CASSTRQSTNEKLFF. CDR3 in DNA: TGTGCCAGTAGTACACGACAGTCAACTAATGAAAAACTGTTTTTT.

This clone was observed a single time. The J gene is TRBJ1-5, the V gene TRBV6-5, with TRBD1 matching 9 bases. J gave up 3 bases and V 0 bases, and 3 bases lay outside the gene matches. This CDR3 is 16 amino acids long. Looked up from germline, CDR1 is MNHEY and CDR2 is SVGAGI. The CDR3 sequence: CASSYSGQGFNQPQHF. The CDR3 bases are TGTGCCAGCAGTTACTCGGGACAGGGCTTCAATCAGCCCCAGCATTTT.

The rearrangement links TRBV2 to TRBJ2-3; 9 bases align to TRBD1. The ends lost 3 bases at V and 6 bases at J; junction bases unmatched: 4. CDR3 length: 14 amino acids. CDR1 is SNHLY and CDR2 is FYNNEI in the germline V gene. The CDR3 loop is CASSDGTGWDTQYF. In DNA form, the CDR3 reads TGTGCCAGCAGTGATGGGACAGGGTGGGATACGCAGTATTTT.

Details on this clone: The sample carries other DNA sequences with the same CDR3. The chain combines TRBV5-6 with TRBJ1-3; weak D call: TRBD1 (6 bases). V was pared by 2 bases and J by 3 bases, with 9 bases between. This CDR3 is 14 amino acids long. Per germline, CDR1 SGHDT and CDR2 YYEEEE. DNA of the CDR3: TGTGCCAGCAGCTTACAGGGTTTTGGAAACACCATATATTTT. Its translation: CASSLQGFGNTIYF.

A single count supports this clone. V and J are TRBV3-1 (or the pseudogene TRBV3-2) and TRBJ2-3; 7 nucleotides align to TRBD1. Germline values: CDR1 LGHDT, CDR2 YNNKEL (reference sequence). The CDR3 is 15 amino acids. V lost 2 bases and J lost 2; bases outside the gene matches: 4. CDR3 sequence: CASSQRGQHTDTQYF. As DNA, the CDR3 is TGTGCCAGCAGCCAACGGGGACAGCACACAGATACGCAGTATTTT.

This rearrangement joins TRBV28 to TRBJ1-2; TRBD1 aligns across 7 bases. Trimming removed 5 bases from V and 4 bases from J; junction bases left unmatched: 7. The CDR3 loop spans 14 amino acids. CDR1 is MDHEN and CDR2 is SYDVKM in the germline V gene. The CDR3 region has the DNA TGTGCCAGCAGTAGGGCCGGGACAGTCTATGGCTACACCTTC. Its translation is CASSRAGTVYGYTF.

The chain carries TRBV7-2 and TRBJ1-2, with 10 bases matching TRBD1. The CDR3 spans 16 residues. CDR1 and CDR2 from the germline V gene are SGHTA and FQGNSA. V lost 4 bases, J lost 3 bases, and 8 bases stayed unmatched. CDR3 region: CASSSPGQGGYYGYTF. CDR3 nucleotides: TGTGCCAGCAGCTCTCCTGGACAGGGGGGATACTATGGCTACACCTTC. Variable domain in full (rest from reference TRBV7-2 and TRBJ1-2): GAGVSQSPSNKVTEKGKDVELRCDPISGHTALYWYRQSLGQGLEFLIYFQGNSAPDKSGLPSDRFSAERTGGSVSTLTIQRTQQEDSAVYLCASSSPGQGGYYGYTFGSGTRLTVV.

CDR3 coding DNA: TGTGCCAGCAGTTTCGGGGGGAGCAATCAGCCCCAGCATTTT. It yields the protein CASSFGGSNQPQHF. V gene TRBV28 combines with J gene TRBJ1-5; perhaps TRBD1 as D (5 bases). Germline V gene data show CDR1 as MDHEN and CDR2 as SYDVKM. The CDR3 contains 14 residues. V lost 3 bases and J lost 1, with 7 bases in between. The entire variable domain, with the rest obtained from reference TRBV28 and TRBJ1-5, is as follows: DVKVTQSSRYLVKRTGEKVFLECVQDMDHENMFWYRQDPGLGLRLIYFSYDVKMKEKGDIPEGYSVSREKKERFSLILESASTNQTSMYLCASSFGGSNQPQHFGDGTRLSIL.

The V gene is TRBV2, the J gene TRBJ2-5, with D perhaps TRBD2 (5 bases). The CDR3 is made up of 15 amino acids. The V and J ends lost 3 bases and 9 bases respectively, with 20 bases between them. Germline CDR1 and CDR2: SNHLY and FYNNEI. CDR3 residues: CASSELASSKWAQYF. The DNA for the CDR3 is TGTGCCAGCAGTGAGCTGGCTAGCTCTAAATGGGCCCAGTACTTC.

This sequence joins TRBV19 and TRBJ2-3, with 8 bases fitting TRBD2. Germline V CDR1 and CDR2: LNHDA, SQIVND (reference sequence). This CDR3 is built from 20 residues. Germline trimming cut 7 bases from V and 3 bases from J; bases unmatched to any gene: 24. Here the CDR3 DNA reads TGTGCCAGTAACCGCCGCCCGCCCCGGGGGGGGCCGGGGGAGACAGATACGCAGTATTTT. It is translated as CASNRRPPRGGPGETDTQYF.

The chain links TRBV3-1 (or the pseudogene TRBV3-2) to TRBJ2-1; 9 nucleotides agree with TRBD2. CDR1 is LGHDT and CDR2 is YNNKEL in the germline V gene (reference sequence). V lost 4 bases and J lost 4; bases outside the gene matches: 8. The CDR3 covers 16 residues. The CDR3 sequence is CASSPFDSGSYNEQFF. The CDR3 region has the DNA TGTGCCAGCAGCCCCTTTGATAGCGGGAGTTACAATGAGCAGTTCTTC.

The chain couples TRBV7-2 to TRBJ2-4; TRBD1 matches 11 bases. The CDR3 has 19 amino acids. Germline trimming cut 0 bases from V and 6 bases from J; bases unmatched to any gene: 13. Germline V lookup: CDR1 SGHTA, CDR2 FQGNSA. The CDR3 DNA is TGTGCCAGCAGCTTAGCCCCTCGAAGGACAGGGGGCACGGGAAACATTCAGTACTTC. Translating it yields CASSLAPRRTGGTGNIQYF.

The genes are TRBV4-1 and TRBJ1-2, with D maybe TRBD1 (5 bases). Trimming took off 4 bases at V and 4 bases at J, with 16 bases between the two ends. CDR3 length equals 15 residues. Germline loops: CDR1 MGHRA, CDR2 YSYEKL. The CDR3 sequence: CASSPVGGEGYGYTF. CDR3 sequence (DNA): TGCGCCAGCAGCCCAGTGGGAGGGGAGGGCTATGGCTACACCTTC.

This chain connects TRBV6-5 to TRBJ2-7; a possible D gene is TRBD2 (5 bases). This CDR3 contains 16 residues. Trimming removed 2 bases from V and 2 bases from J, with 16 bases in between. The germline CDR1 and CDR2 sequences are MNHEY and SVGAGI. CDR3 loop: CASSYSRTLFPYEQYF. The CDR3, as DNA: TGTGCCAGCAGTTACAGTAGGACTCTTTTTCCCTACGAGCAGTACTTC.

This rearrangement joins TRBV6-5 to TRBJ1-5; TRBD1 matches 8 bases. The CDR3 runs to 14 residues. V trimming: 6 bases; J trimming: 3 bases; junction bases outside the gene matches: 4. Germline CDR1 reads MNHEY; CDR2 reads SVGAGI. In DNA, the CDR3 is TGTGCCAGCAGCCGGGACAGGACCAATCAGCCCCAGCATTTT. As protein: CASSRDRTNQPQHF.

The count of this clone is one. The rearrangement joins TRBV10-1 to TRBJ2-4; weak D call: TRBD1 (6 bases). V was shortened by 7 bases and J by 1 base, with 14 bases between the two germline ends. Looked up from germline, CDR1 is WNHNN and CDR2 is SYGVQD (reference sequence). The CDR3 consists of 15 residues. For the CDR3, the DNA is TGCGCCAGCATGAGGGGGAGTGGGGCCAAAAACATTCAGTACTTC. This encodes CASMRGSGAKNIQYF.

The genes are TRBV6-5 and TRBJ1-6; 7 bases fit TRBD1. CDR3 length: 16 amino acids. Germline assignment: CDR1 MNHEY and CDR2 SVGAGI. Trimming removed 2 bases from V and 3 bases from J; junction bases left unmatched: 4. Written as DNA, the CDR3 is TGTGCCAGCAGTTACGGGACAGCCAACTATAATTCACCCCTCCACTTT. It is translated as CASSYGTANYNSPLHF.

Regarding this clone: The germline gene is not matched at one end of the junction; a read error may be the cause. The sample contains more than one DNA sequence encoding this CDR3. The chain is built from TRBV2 and TRBJ2-7; D is perhaps TRBD2 (7 bases). The CDR3 covers 13 residues. Germline values: CDR1 SNHLY, CDR2 FYNNEI. The CDR3 reads CASSRNRDYEQYF. CDR3 sequence (DNA): TGTGCCAGCAGTAGGAACAGGGACTACGAGCAGTATTTC.

Here the CDR3 DNA reads TGTGCCTCTTCGCTGGGGGGATTACACACTGAAGCTTTCTTT. It translates to CASSLGGLHTEAFF. The V call is TRBV5-5, the J call TRBJ1-1; D is perhaps TRBD1 (5 bases). This CDR3 comprises 14 residues. The V gene's germline CDR1 is SGHKS and CDR2 YYEKEE (reference sequence). V lost 10 bases to trimming and J lost 3 bases, with 19 bases between them.

This clone was observed a handful of times. The chain's CDR3 is CARSLTGLTEAFF. CDR3 nucleotides: TGTGCCAGAAGCTTGACAGGCCTCACTGAAGCTTTCTTT. This chain uses TRBV5-3 with TRBJ1-1; D might be TRBD1 (5 bases). TRBV5-3 qualifies as an ORF whose function is uncertain. V was clipped by 1 base and J by 4 bases, with 8 bases between them. This CDR3 region has 13 residues.

This rearrangement joins TRBV9 to TRBJ1-1; perhaps TRBD1 as D (6 bases). V was cut by 4 bases and J by 4 bases, with 11 bases left in between. The V gene's germline CDR1 is SGDLS and CDR2 YYNGEE. The CDR3 runs 13 residues. The chain's CDR3 is CASSPTGITEAFF. Here the CDR3 DNA reads TGTGCCAGCAGCCCTACAGGGATCACTGAAGCTTTCTTT.

The chain links TRBV6-5 to TRBJ1-1, with D perhaps TRBD1 (6 bases). This CDR3 region has 13 residues. CDR1 is MNHEY and CDR2 is SVGAGI in the germline V gene. V was clipped by 8 bases and J by 6 bases, with 16 bases between them. The CDR3 loop is CASEQGASAEAFF. The CDR3 DNA sequence: TGTGCCAGCGAACAGGGAGCTTCCGCTGAAGCTTTCTTT.

The V gene is TRBV5-1, the J gene TRBJ2-2; 7 bases agree with TRBD2. There are 15 residues in the CDR3. V gave up 2 bases and J gave up 0 bases; unmatched junction bases: 1. Germline loops: CDR1 SGHRS, CDR2 YFSETQ. The CDR3 spells CASSLAGSNTGELFF. Written as DNA, the CDR3 is TGCGCCAGCAGCTTAGCGGGGTCGAACACCGGGGAGCTGTTTTTT.